Detailed here is one T cell receptor beta chain. Its antigen is currently unknown. Healthy Russian Caucasian donors spanned ages about 6 to 100 years. This entry belongs to a study of blood T cells in healthy people across ages. Primed by a sample-barcoded 5' primer and a J-beta primer mix, a second PCR proceeded for about 6 to 12 cycles. TCRdb reprocessed the 5' RACE reads via MiXCR and lists one record per CDR3 protein. Altogether about 1.5 million distinct CDR3 sequences are present, about 43% being singletons, with the ten largest covering approximately 7.9%. The V gene lost 2 bases and the J gene lost 3 bases, with 29 bases spanning the gap. Germline V gene data show CDR1 as MNHEY and CDR2 as SVGAGI. This CDR3 has 20 amino acids. Study results and limitations: Donor CMV status was unknown, possibly confounding expanded clonotype changes. More naive CD4+ cells and higher diversity marked long-lived donors relative to aged donors.

The receptor's source is a woman younger than 30 in good health. The rearrangement uses TRBV6-5 and TRBJ2-7, with D perhaps matching TRBD1 (6 bases). Sequenced material: blood. The CDR3 DNA follows: TGTGCCAGCAGTTACCGAGTCTTATTCCCGGACAGCCGTACTGTCTACGAGCAGTACTTC. It is translated as CASSYRVLFPDSRTVYEQYF.